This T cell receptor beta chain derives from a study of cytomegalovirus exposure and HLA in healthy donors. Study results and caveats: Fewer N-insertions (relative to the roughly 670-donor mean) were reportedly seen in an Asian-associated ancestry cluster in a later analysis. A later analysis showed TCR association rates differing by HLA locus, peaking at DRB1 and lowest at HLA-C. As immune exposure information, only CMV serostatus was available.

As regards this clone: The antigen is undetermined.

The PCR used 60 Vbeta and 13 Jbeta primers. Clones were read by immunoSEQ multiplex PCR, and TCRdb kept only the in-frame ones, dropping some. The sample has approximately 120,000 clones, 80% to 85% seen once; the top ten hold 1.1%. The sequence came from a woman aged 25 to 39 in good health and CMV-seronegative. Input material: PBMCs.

CDR3 DNA sequence: TGTGCCAGCAGTTTTCAACCAGGGGGCTGGGCTGGCTACACCTTC. Its translation: CASSFQPGGWAGYTF. The V call is TRBV27, the J call TRBJ1-2; TRBD1 agrees at 8 bases. The CDR3 is 15 residues long. V shed 3 bases, J shed 7 bases, and the junction held 10 bases outside the gene matches. The germline V gene has CDR1 MNHEY and CDR2 SMNVEV (reference sequence).